Reported below is one T cell receptor beta chain. The record originates from a study of blood T cell repertoires in COVID-19. The germline gives CDR1 SGHAT, CDR2 FQNNGV. V gave up 1 base and J gave up 3 bases; unmatched junction bases: 11. The CDR3 loop spans 17 amino acids. As originally analysed: Amplification with reference gene primers provided the estimates of nucleated cell counts. Repertoires were generated with immunoSEQ multiplex PCR, while TCRdb's copy carries only in-frame clones and drops some. D and trimming were read from the DNA, whereas the V and J calls and clone size are those reported in that table. The table shows some 250,000 clones, with more than 75% occurring only once.

The origin of this receptor is a woman in her forties who had recovered from COVID-19. This rearrangement joins TRBV11-2 to TRBJ2-5; TRBD2 aligns across 7 bases. What was sequenced was peripheral blood. CDR3 loop: CASSLVARGLAEETQYF. DNA of the CDR3: TGTGCCAGCAGCTTAGTCGCCAGAGGGCTAGCGGAAGAGACCCAGTACTTC.